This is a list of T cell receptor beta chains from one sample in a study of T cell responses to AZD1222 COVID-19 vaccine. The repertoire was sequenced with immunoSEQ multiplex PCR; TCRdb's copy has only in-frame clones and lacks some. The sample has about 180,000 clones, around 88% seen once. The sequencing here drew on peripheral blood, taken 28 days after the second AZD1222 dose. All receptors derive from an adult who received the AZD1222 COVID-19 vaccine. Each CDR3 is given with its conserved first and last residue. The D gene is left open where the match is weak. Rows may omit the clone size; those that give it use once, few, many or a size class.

CDR3nt: TGTGCCAGCAGTACTGGGGTTGACACTGAAGCTTTCTTT
CDR3aa: CASSTGVDTEAFF
v_gene: TRBV6-5
abundance: NA
len: 13
j_gene: TRBJ1-1
d_gene: NA

CDR3nt: TGTGCCAGCAGTGAAGAGAGGACAGGGGACACCGGGGAGCTGTTTTTT
CDR3aa: CASSEERTGDTGELFF
v_gene: TRBV25-1
abundance: NA
len: 16
j_gene: TRBJ2-2
d_gene: TRBD1

CDR3nt: TGTGCCAGCAGTTTTCCGGCGACCACTGAAGCTTTCTTT
CDR3aa: CASSFPATTEAFF
v_gene: TRBV6-5
abundance: NA
len: 13
j_gene: TRBJ1-1
d_gene: NA

CDR3nt: TGTGCCAGCAGTGAAATGGCTAGCACAGATACGCAGTATTTT
CDR3aa: CASSEMASTDTQYF
v_gene: TRBV6-1
abundance: NA
len: 14
j_gene: TRBJ2-3
d_gene: NA

CDR3nt: TGTGCCAGCAGTCTGACGACTGACAATGAGCAGTTCTTC
CDR3aa: CASSLTTDNEQFF
v_gene: TRBV27
abundance: NA
len: 13
j_gene: TRBJ2-1
d_gene: NA

CDR3nt: TGTGCCAGCAGCCGGACAGGGTCCATGAACACTGAAGCTTTCTTT
CDR3aa: CASSRTGSMNTEAFF
v_gene: TRBV5-6
abundance: NA
len: 15
j_gene: TRBJ1-1
d_gene: TRBD1

CDR3nt: TGTGCCAGCAGTTACTGGACAGGGGTTACCGGGGAGCTGTTTTTT
CDR3aa: CASSYWTGVTGELFF
v_gene: TRBV6-5
abundance: NA
len: 15
j_gene: TRBJ2-2
d_gene: TRBD1

CDR3nt: TGTGCCAGCAGTTACAACCGGGACAGGGACGGTCAGCCCCAGCATTTT
CDR3aa: CASSYNRDRDGQPQHF
v_gene: TRBV6-2/TRBV6-3
abundance: few
len: 16
j_gene: TRBJ1-5
d_gene: TRBD1

CDR3nt: TGTGCCAGCAGCGACTACAGGGTAAGAAGCAATCAGCCCCAGCATTTT
CDR3aa: CASSDYRVRSNQPQHF
v_gene: TRBV5-8
abundance: NA
len: 16
j_gene: TRBJ1-5
d_gene: NA

CDR3nt: TGCAGCGTTTGGGGTGGCTATGGCTACACCTTC
CDR3aa: CSVWGGYGYTF
v_gene: TRBV29-1
abundance: few
len: 11
j_gene: TRBJ1-2
d_gene: NA

CDR3nt: TGTGCCAGCAGCTTATCCAGGTCTAGCACAGATACGCAGTATTTT
CDR3aa: CASSLSRSSTDTQYF
v_gene: TRBV7-9
abundance: NA
len: 15
j_gene: TRBJ2-3
d_gene: NA

CDR3nt: TGTGCCAGTGCCGAAAACACGGCGGGTGAAAAACTGTTTTTT
CDR3aa: CASAENTAGEKLFF
v_gene: TRBV28
abundance: NA
len: 14
j_gene: TRBJ1-4
d_gene: NA

CDR3nt: TGCAGTGCTACTGATGAGGGCAGCCACAATGAGCAGTTCTTC
CDR3aa: CSATDEGSHNEQFF
v_gene: TRBV20-1
abundance: NA
len: 14
j_gene: TRBJ2-1
d_gene: NA

CDR3nt: TGCAGCGTTGAAGGAGGTAGCGGGGGGCCACGCATTCAGTACTTC
CDR3aa: CSVEGGSGGPRIQYF
v_gene: TRBV29-1
abundance: once
len: 15
j_gene: TRBJ2-4
d_gene: TRBD2

CDR3nt: TGTGCCAGCAGCTTAGGGGGTAGGGGGCAGGTGCGCTACGAGCAGTACTTC
CDR3aa: CASSLGGRGQVRYEQYF
v_gene: TRBV7-2
abundance: NA
len: 17
j_gene: TRBJ2-7
d_gene: TRBD1

CDR3nt: TGTGCCAGCACCGCGCAGGGTCTAACCAATGAGCAGTTCTTC
CDR3aa: CASTAQGLTNEQFF
v_gene: TRBV2
abundance: once
len: 14
j_gene: TRBJ2-1
d_gene: NA

CDR3nt: TGTGCCAGCAGTTTGAAGGGCCGCGAGACCCAGTACTTC
CDR3aa: CASSLKGRETQYF
v_gene: TRBV12-3/TRBV12-4
abundance: NA
len: 13
j_gene: TRBJ2-5
d_gene: NA

CDR3nt: TGTGCCAGCAGCTCCATCCTAGGTGTCACTGAAGCTTTCTTT
CDR3aa: CASSSILGVTEAFF
v_gene: TRBV28
abundance: few
len: 14
j_gene: TRBJ1-1
d_gene: NA

CDR3nt: TGTGCCAGCAGCGCCCCGACTAGCGGGGGGTTTAACACCGGGGAGCTGTTTTTT
CDR3aa: CASSAPTSGGFNTGELFF
v_gene: TRBV9
abundance: NA
len: 18
j_gene: TRBJ2-2
d_gene: TRBD2

CDR3nt: TGTGCCAGCAGCCCGAGGGTCCCGTACGTTGGGGAGACCCAGTACTTC
CDR3aa: CASSPRVPYVGETQYF
v_gene: TRBV3-1/TRBV3-2
abundance: NA
len: 16
j_gene: TRBJ2-5
d_gene: NA

CDR3nt: TGTGCCAGCAGCTTAGCCGGGTTCACAGATACGCAGTATTTT
CDR3aa: CASSLAGFTDTQYF
v_gene: TRBV7-8
abundance: NA
len: 14
j_gene: TRBJ2-3
d_gene: NA

CDR3nt: TGTGCCAGCAGCTTAGATGGACAGCTCAACACTGAAGCTTTCTTT
CDR3aa: CASSLDGQLNTEAFF
v_gene: TRBV7-3
abundance: NA
len: 15
j_gene: TRBJ1-1
d_gene: NA

CDR3nt: TGTGCCAGCAGCCATCGGGGAGGGAATTCACCCCTCCACTTT
CDR3aa: CASSHRGGNSPLHF
v_gene: TRBV14
abundance: once
len: 14
j_gene: TRBJ1-6
d_gene: NA

CDR3nt: TGTGCCAGCAGTGACTCCGGGGAATCCTACAATGAGCAGTTCTTC
CDR3aa: CASSDSGESYNEQFF
v_gene: TRBV6-4
abundance: NA
len: 15
j_gene: TRBJ2-1
d_gene: NA

CDR3nt: TGTGCCAGCAGCTCTCCTTACAGGGGGCGTCAGCCCCAGCATTTT
CDR3aa: CASSSPYRGRQPQHF
v_gene: TRBV5-8
abundance: few
len: 15
j_gene: TRBJ1-5
d_gene: TRBD1

CDR3nt: TGTGCCAGCAGTGGTTTCGGGGTAGGCTATGGCTACACCTTC
CDR3aa: CASSGFGVGYGYTF
v_gene: TRBV25-1
abundance: NA
len: 14
j_gene: TRBJ1-2
d_gene: NA

CDR3nt: TGTGCCACCAGTGACTGGGACAGGGGAGGGTACGATGAGCAGTTCTTC
CDR3aa: CATSDWDRGGYDEQFF
v_gene: TRBV24-1
abundance: NA
len: 16
j_gene: TRBJ2-1
d_gene: TRBD1

CDR3nt: TGTGCCAGCAGCGCCCAGACCGGGACACCAAATTCACCCCTCCACTTT
CDR3aa: CASSAQTGTPNSPLHF
v_gene: TRBV9
abundance: NA
len: 16
j_gene: TRBJ1-6
d_gene: NA

CDR3nt: TGTGCCAGCTCACCGAGACAGGACTCCAACACTGAAGCTTTCTTT
CDR3aa: CASSPRQDSNTEAFF
v_gene: TRBV18
abundance: NA
len: 15
j_gene: TRBJ1-1
d_gene: NA

CDR3nt: TGTGCCAGCAGCGTCGCTAGCTCTGATACGCAGTATTTT
CDR3aa: CASSVASSDTQYF
v_gene: TRBV9
abundance: few
len: 13
j_gene: TRBJ2-3
d_gene: NA

CDR3nt: TGTGCCAGCAGCTCTACCACCCCCGGGGGCGCCACTGAAGCTTTCTTT
CDR3aa: CASSSTTPGGATEAFF
v_gene: TRBV7-9
abundance: once
len: 16
j_gene: TRBJ1-1
d_gene: NA

CDR3nt: TGTGCCAGCAGTGAAGCAAGCCAGAGTTACAACTACGAGCAGTACTTC
CDR3aa: CASSEASQSYNYEQYF
v_gene: TRBV6-1
abundance: few
len: 16
j_gene: TRBJ2-7
d_gene: NA

CDR3nt: TGTGCCATCAGTGAATATCCGCCGGGACAGCAAAATAACTATGGCTACACCTTC
CDR3aa: CAISEYPPGQQNNYGYTF
v_gene: TRBV10-3
abundance: NA
len: 18
j_gene: TRBJ1-2
d_gene: TRBD1

CDR3nt: TGCGCCAGCAGCCAGGGGGGGACATTGAACACCGGGGAGCTGTTTTTT
CDR3aa: CASSQGGTLNTGELFF
v_gene: TRBV4-1
abundance: NA
len: 16
j_gene: TRBJ2-2
d_gene: NA

CDR3nt: TGTGCCAGCAGTGGGACTAGCGGGGGGGCCTGGGAGACCCAGTACTTC
CDR3aa: CASSGTSGGAWETQYF
v_gene: TRBV2
abundance: NA
len: 16
j_gene: TRBJ2-5
d_gene: TRBD2

CDR3nt: TGTGCCAGCAGTGAAGGACAGAACACCGGGGAGCTGTTTTTT
CDR3aa: CASSEGQNTGELFF
v_gene: TRBV6-1
abundance: NA
len: 14
j_gene: TRBJ2-2
d_gene: NA

CDR3nt: TGTGCCAGCAGCTTAGGAGCTTCCAAAGCTAACTATGGCTACACCTTC
CDR3aa: CASSLGASKANYGYTF
v_gene: TRBV7-2
abundance: NA
len: 16
j_gene: TRBJ1-2
d_gene: NA

CDR3nt: TGTGCCAGAAGCTCAGGGGACAGCCGTAATTCACCCCTCCACTTT
CDR3aa: CARSSGDSRNSPLHF
v_gene: TRBV5-3
abundance: NA
len: 15
j_gene: TRBJ1-6
d_gene: TRBD1